The 25 T cell receptor beta chains listed next were all sequenced from one sample in a study of blood T cell repertoires in COVID-19. Profiled with immunoSEQ multiplex PCR; TCRdb holds only in-frame clones, not every one. The sample lists about 250,000 clones, under 90% occurring once. Sequenced material: PBMCs or T cells enriched from blood (not recorded which). The receptors were sampled from a middle-aged woman who had been exposed to COVID-19.

The chain links TRBV6-5 to TRBJ2-7; D gene unclear. The CDR3 consists of 13 residues. V dropped 11 bases and J dropped 2 bases, with 16 bases sitting between them. Germline values: CDR1 MNHEY, CDR2 SVGAGI. Here the CDR3 reads CASIRLQPYEQYF. The CDR3 DNA reads as TGTGCCTCAATCAGGCTGCAGCCCTACGAGCAGTACTTC.

The chain has TRBV19 and TRBJ1-1; no definite D call. Germline V CDR1 and CDR2: LNHDA, SQIVND (reference sequence). V was cut by 9 bases and J by 0 bases, with 11 bases left in between. There are 13 residues in the CDR3. The CDR3: CASRRALNTEAFF. The CDR3 DNA reads TGTGCCAGCCGGCGGGCCCTGAACACTGAAGCTTTCTTT.

The chain is built from TRBV7-2 and TRBJ1-6; the match to TRBD1 covers 8 bases. The trim removed 2 bases at V and 5 bases at J, leaving 8 bases unmatched. The CDR3 runs 17 residues. The germline CDR1 and CDR2 sequences are SGHTA and FQGNSA. CDR3 in DNA: TGTGCCAGCAGCTTACAGGGGGCGCCGGTCCATAATTCACCCCTCCACTTT. This sequence encodes CASSLQGAPVHNSPLHF. Complete variable domain (other parts from reference TRBV7-2 and TRBJ1-6): GAGVSQSPSNKVTEKGKDVELRCDPISGHTALYWYRQSLGQGLEFLIYFQGNSAPDKSGLPSDRFSAERTGGSVSTLTIQRTQQEDSAVYLCASSLQGAPVHNSPLHFGNGTRLTVT.

The V call is TRBV21-1, the J call TRBJ1-2; no check of the table's D call, TRBD1, against the DNA was made. TRBV21-1 is annotated as a pseudogene. CDR3 size: 13 residues. CDR3 DNA sequence: TGTGCCAGCGGGGACAGAGAGAACTATGGCTACACCTTC. Its translation: CASGDRENYGYTF.

J is TRBJ1-6 and V is TRBV15; D gene ambiguous. Germline CDR1 LNHNV, CDR2 YYDKDF (reference sequence). Trimming took off 4 bases at V and 5 bases at J, with 12 bases between the two ends. The CDR3 totals 15 residues. CDR3 amino acids: CATSMGGPNNSPLHF. The CDR3, as DNA: TGTGCCACCAGCATGGGAGGGCCGAATAATTCACCCCTCCACTTT.

The V gene is TRBV10-3, the J gene TRBJ2-2; possibly TRBD2 for D (5 bases). V lost 0 bases, J lost 2 bases, and 10 bases lay in between. The CDR3 has 16 residues. The V gene's germline CDR1 is ENHRY and CDR2 SYGVKD. CDR3 sequence: CAISESSRGNTGELFF. The CDR3 DNA is TGTGCCATCAGTGAGTCTAGCCGGGGAAACACCGGGGAGCTGTTTTTT.

The V gene is TRBV10-3, the J gene TRBJ1-1; D ambiguous. The CDR3 covers 13 residues. V was trimmed by 8 bases and J by 3 bases, leaving 13 bases between them. Germline CDR1 is ENHRY and CDR2 is SYGVKD. The CDR3 region is CAIAQLVDTEAFF. DNA of the CDR3: TGTGCCATCGCCCAACTGGTCGACACTGAAGCTTTCTTT.

The chain couples TRBV13 to TRBJ2-5; tentative D call: TRBD1 (6 bases). Per germline, CDR1 PRHDT and CDR2 FYEKMQ (reference sequence). The V end was cut by 7 bases, the J end by 3 bases, with 12 bases between. There are 13 residues in the CDR3. This CDR3 is CASNHRAEETQYF. The DNA for the CDR3 is TGTGCCAGCAACCACAGGGCAGAAGAGACCCAGTACTTC.

This clone was detected a few times. This rearrangement joins TRBV10-3 to TRBJ2-7; 7 bases match TRBD1. The CDR3 spans 13 residues. Germline V gene data show CDR1 as ENHRY and CDR2 as SYGVKD. V shed 9 bases and J 0 bases; nucleotides not matched to a gene: 5. The CDR3 DNA follows: TGTGCCATGAAGACAGGGACCTCCTACGAGCAGTACTTC. It translates to CAMKTGTSYEQYF.

The sample holds a few counts of this clone. The chain uses TRBV7-2 and TRBJ1-1, with D hard to call. Trimming took 5 bases from V and 11 from J, leaving 18 bases between them. The CDR3 extends over 13 amino acids. The germline gives CDR1 SGHTA, CDR2 FQGNSA. CDR3 residues: CASSADMREEAFF. CDR3 DNA: TGTGCCAGCAGCGCCGACATGCGGGAGGAGGCTTTCTTT.

This rearrangement joins TRBV3-1 (or the pseudogene TRBV3-2) to TRBJ1-5; possible D gene TRBD1, 6 bases. This CDR3 has 15 residues. CDR1 is LGHDT, CDR2 YNNKEL, per germline (reference sequence). V was cut by 1 base and J by 2 bases, with 9 bases left in between. CDR3 loop: CASSQVSGGNQPQHF. The CDR3 DNA reads as TGTGCCAGCAGCCAAGTATCAGGGGGCAATCAGCCCCAGCATTTT.

The chain links TRBV6-4 to TRBJ1-6; D remains unclear. CDR3 size: 13 residues. Germline CDR1 MRHNA, CDR2 SNTAGT. Trimming shortened V by 6 bases and J by 10 bases, and 13 bases separated the two germline ends. Written as DNA, the CDR3 is TGTGCCAGCAGGGGCTCTCTAAACTCACCCCTCCACTTT. Amino acid sequence: CASRGSLNSPLHF.

V gene TRBV4-3 combines with J gene TRBJ2-1; 7 bases are a match to TRBD2. The CDR3 spans 16 residues. The V gene end was trimmed by 4 bases and the J gene end by 2 bases; junction bases not matched to a gene: 8. CDR1 LGHNA and CDR2 YSLEER come from the germline V gene. CDR3 sequence (DNA): TGCGCCAGCAGCCCGATGCCAAGCGGGGCCTACAATGAGCAGTTCTTC. Its protein is CASSPMPSGAYNEQFF.

The gene calls are TRBV29-1 and TRBJ1-2; D is unresolved. The CDR3 is made up of 11 amino acids. Germline CDR1 reads SQVTM; CDR2 reads ANQGSEA. Trimming shortened V by 2 bases and J by 5 bases, and 6 bases separated the two germline ends. The DNA of the CDR3 is TGCAGCGTTGAAATCACATATGGCTACACCTTC. It translates to CSVEITYGYTF.

The chain links TRBV28 to TRBJ2-1; TRBD2 aligns across 12 bases. The junction had 4 bases not matched to a gene; V was cut back by 5 bases and J by 5 bases. The CDR3 sequence is 15 residues long. Looked up from germline, CDR1 is MDHEN and CDR2 is SYDVKM. CDR3 in amino acids: CASSHTSGGHNEQFF. DNA of the CDR3: TGTGCCAGCAGTCATACTAGCGGGGGGCACAATGAGCAGTTCTTC.

This chain uses TRBV6-5 with TRBJ1-5; 9 bases line up with TRBD1. V was clipped by 6 bases and J by 3 bases; unmatched bases: 6. The germline V gene has CDR1 MNHEY and CDR2 SVGAGI. This CDR3 spans 15 amino acids. Here the CDR3 DNA reads TGTGCCAGCAGGCCCGGACAGGGGATCAATCAGCCCCAGCATTTT. Its translation is CASRPGQGINQPQHF.

The J gene is TRBJ2-5, the V gene TRBV6-5; D is possibly TRBD2 (5 bases). Trimming took off 6 bases at V and 7 bases at J, with 12 bases between the two ends. Germline values: CDR1 MNHEY, CDR2 SVGAGI. CDR3 length: 12 amino acids. The CDR3 spells CASSPGLTTQYF. As DNA, the CDR3 is TGTGCCAGCAGCCCGGGGTTGACGACCCAGTACTTC.

This rearrangement joins TRBV18 to TRBJ1-3; tentatively, D is TRBD1 (6 bases). CDR1 and CDR2 from the germline V gene are KGHSH and LQKENI. The V end lost 3 bases, the J end lost 0 bases, and 9 bases lay between the germline ends. The CDR3 consists of 15 residues. The CDR3: CASSPETGSGNTIYF. The CDR3 DNA sequence: TGTGCCAGCTCACCGGAGACAGGCTCTGGAAACACCATATATTTT.

This clone appeared a few times. The chain uses TRBV3-1 (or the pseudogene TRBV3-2) and TRBJ1-1; possibly TRBD1 for D (5 bases). CDR1 LGHDT and CDR2 YNNKEL come from the germline V gene (reference sequence). The V gene lost 1 base and the J gene lost 3 bases, with 12 bases spanning the gap. The CDR3 is made up of 15 amino acids. The CDR3 coding sequence is TGTGCCAGCAGCCAAGTGACTCGGGGGGACACTGAAGCTTTCTTT. Translating it yields CASSQVTRGDTEAFF.

This chain connects TRBV19 to TRBJ1-2, with 7 bases lining up with TRBD1. This CDR3 contains 12 residues. Germline CDR1 is LNHDA and CDR2 is SQIVND (reference sequence). Trimming cost V 4 bases and J 8 bases; bases outside gene matches: 4. CDR3 sequence (DNA): TGTGCCAGTAGTAGGACAGGCCAGGGCTACACCTTC. It translates to CASSRTGQGYTF.

The chain combines TRBV19 with TRBJ2-1; TRBD1 agrees at 10 bases. Germline V gives CDR1 LNHDA, CDR2 SQIVND (reference sequence). V shed 3 bases and J 8 bases; nucleotides not matched to a gene: 7. This CDR3 has 15 amino acids. The CDR3 reads CASSIGTGVLDEQFF. CDR3 coding DNA: TGTGCCAGTAGTATCGGGACAGGGGTTCTCGATGAGCAGTTCTTC.

V usage is TRBV5-1 and J usage is TRBJ1-6; D is unclear. Trimming cost V 0 bases and J 9 bases, with 10 bases left between them. The length of the CDR3 is 14 residues. Germline V gene lookup returns CDR1 SGHRS and CDR2 YFSETQ. The CDR3 sequence: CASSLERVGSPLHF. DNA of the CDR3: TGCGCCAGCAGCTTGGAGAGGGTGGGTTCACCCCTCCACTTT.

This clone was counted between two and nine times. The V call is TRBV9, the J call TRBJ1-4, with D tentatively TRBD1 (6 bases). Germline V lookup: CDR1 SGDLS, CDR2 YYNGEE. The length of the CDR3 is 15 residues. V was cut by 3 bases and J by 5 bases, with 14 bases left in between. CDR3 nucleotides: TGTGCCAGCAGCGCGAGTGACAGGCACAATGAAAAACTGTTTTTT. The encoded protein is CASSASDRHNEKLFF.

This clone was observed once. The chain employs TRBV7-6 and TRBJ2-5, with D possibly being TRBD2 (6 bases). The V gene lost 5 bases and the J gene lost 3 bases, with 16 bases spanning the gap. CDR1 is SGHVS, CDR2 FNYEAQ, per germline. This CDR3 spans 15 amino acids. As DNA, the CDR3 is TGTGCCAGCAGCCCAGAAGCGGGCCCTGAAGAGACCCAGTACTTC. This sequence encodes CASSPEAGPEETQYF. The whole variable domain, filled in from reference TRBV7-6 and TRBJ2-5, reads GAGVSQSPRYKVTKRGQDVALRCDPISGHVSLYWYRQALGQGPEFLTYFNYEAQQDKSGLPNDRFSAERPEGSISTLTIQRTEQRDSAMYRCASSPEAGPEETQYFGPGTRLLVL.

The CDR3 sequence is CASSQGETEIPLHF. The DNA of the CDR3 is TGTGCCAGCAGCCAAGGTGAGACAGAAATACCCCTCCACTTT. This chain uses TRBV3-1 (or the pseudogene TRBV3-2) with TRBJ1-6; TRBD1 is a possible D gene (5 bases). The CDR3 runs to 14 residues. Looked up from germline, CDR1 is LGHDT and CDR2 is YNNKEL (reference sequence). Between the trimmed V and J ends, which lost 1 base and 12 bases, there was a span of 13 bases.